This entry is about one T cell receptor beta chain. Its matching antigen is unknown. TCRdb keeps only in-frame clones here, not all; method: immunoSEQ multiplex PCR. The sample consists of 40,000 to 45,000 clones, 86% of them appearing once. The CDR3 is 18 amino acids. Germline CDR1 is SGHTA and CDR2 is FQGNSA. The germline V and J ends were trimmed by 1 base and 2 bases, with 17 bases remaining between them. The entry originates in a study of OX40 agonist ivuxolimab in advanced cancers. Overall study context: Hepatocellular carcinoma, melanoma, renal cell or head and neck cancer affected the dose-escalation patients.

Study results and limitations: With doses of 0.1 to 3.0 mg/kg, CD4+ and CD8+ blood T cells had undergone clonal expansion by week 6. The study found among the lowest clonal expansion in partial responders at 0.1-3.0 mg/kg.

Patients were ineligible given autoimmune disease history or systemic immunosuppression. The rearrangement uses TRBV7-2 and TRBJ2-2; no clear D gene. The TCR originated in an adult with an advanced solid tumor such as melanoma, head and neck, liver or kidney cancer. This specimen was CD4+ or CD8+ T cells sorted from blood, taken in a trial of the OX40 agonist ivuxolimab. CDR3 DNA: TGTGCCAGCAGCTTAGAGGTAGCCTCCGATTATAACACCGGGGAGCTGTTTTTT. As protein: CASSLEVASDYNTGELFF. Full variable domain (rest looked up from reference TRBV7-2 and TRBJ2-2): GAGVSQSPSNKVTEKGKDVELRCDPISGHTALYWYRQSLGQGLEFLIYFQGNSAPDKSGLPSDRFSAERTGGSVSTLTIQRTQQEDSAVYLCASSLEVASDYNTGELFFGEGSRLTVL.